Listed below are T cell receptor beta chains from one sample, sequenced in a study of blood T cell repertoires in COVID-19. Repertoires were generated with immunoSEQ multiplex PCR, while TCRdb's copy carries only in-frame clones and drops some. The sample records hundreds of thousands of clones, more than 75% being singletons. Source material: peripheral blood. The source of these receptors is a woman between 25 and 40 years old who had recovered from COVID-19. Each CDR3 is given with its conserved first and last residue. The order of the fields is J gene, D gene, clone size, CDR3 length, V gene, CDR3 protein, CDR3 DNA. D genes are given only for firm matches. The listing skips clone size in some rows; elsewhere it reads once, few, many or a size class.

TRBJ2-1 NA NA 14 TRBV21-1 CASLGLSGGNEQFF TGTGCCAGCCTGGGACTTAGCGGGGGCAATGAGCAGTTCTTC
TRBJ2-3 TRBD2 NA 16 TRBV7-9 CASSPRTSGPTDTQYF TGTGCCAGCAGCCCCCGCACTAGCGGACCCACAGATACGCAGTATTTT
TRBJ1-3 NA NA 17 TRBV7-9 CASSPWRARTSGNTIYF TGTGCCAGCAGCCCCTGGAGGGCTCGAACCTCTGGAAACACCATATATTTT
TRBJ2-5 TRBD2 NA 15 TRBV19 CASSTGTSGSSGQYF TGTGCCAGTAGTACTGGGACTAGCGGGTCGTCCGGCCAGTACTTC
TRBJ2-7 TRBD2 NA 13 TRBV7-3 CASSLGLVGEQYF TGTGCCAGCAGCTTAGGACTAGTGGGCGAGCAGTACTTC
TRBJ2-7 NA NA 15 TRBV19 CASSIGVGRAAEQYF TGTGCCAGTAGTATAGGAGTTGGCAGGGCGGCCGAGCAGTACTTC
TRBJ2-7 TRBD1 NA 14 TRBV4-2 CASSQEDRVPEQYF TGTGCCAGCAGCCAGGAAGACAGGGTCCCCGAGCAGTACTTC
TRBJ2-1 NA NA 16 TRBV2 CASSEAIQRAAPEQFF TGTGCCAGCAGTGAAGCGATCCAGCGGGCCGCCCCTGAGCAGTTCTTC
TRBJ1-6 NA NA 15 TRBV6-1 CASSELSVTNSPLHF TGTGCCAGCAGTGAACTGAGCGTTACTAATTCACCCCTCCACTTT
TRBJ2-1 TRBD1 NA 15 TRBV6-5 CASSPPDRGLGEQFF TGTGCCAGCAGTCCTCCTGACAGGGGCCTTGGTGAGCAGTTCTTC
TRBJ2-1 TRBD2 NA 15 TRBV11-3 CASSARSGGAGEQFF TGTGCCAGCAGCGCCCGAAGCGGGGGGGCGGGTGAGCAGTTCTTC
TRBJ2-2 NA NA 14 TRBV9 CASSVAPGTGELFF TGTGCCAGCAGCGTAGCTCCGGGGACCGGGGAGCTGTTTTTT
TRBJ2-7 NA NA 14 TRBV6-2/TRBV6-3 CASSRTDLSYEQYF TGTGCCAGCAGCAGGACTGACTTGTCCTACGAGCAGTACTTC
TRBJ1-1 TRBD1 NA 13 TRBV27 CASSLLTGGRAFF TGTGCCAGCAGTCTCCTAACAGGGGGCCGCGCTTTCTTT
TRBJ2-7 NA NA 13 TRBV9 CASSEGQYYEQYF TGTGCCAGCAGCGAGGGGCAGTATTACGAGCAGTACTTC
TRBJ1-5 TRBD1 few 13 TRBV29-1 CSVQGAGNQPQHF TGCAGCGTTCAGGGGGCCGGGAATCAGCCCCAGCATTTT
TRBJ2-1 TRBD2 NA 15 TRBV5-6 CASSLGTSGYNEQFF TGTGCCAGCAGCTTGGGGACTAGCGGCTACAATGAGCAGTTCTTC
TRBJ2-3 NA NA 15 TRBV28 CASSLGSGSTDTQYF TGTGCCAGCAGTCTAGGCTCAGGGAGCACAGATACGCAGTATTTT
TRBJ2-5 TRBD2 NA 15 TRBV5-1 CASRLTGGGRETQYF TGCGCCAGCAGGCTAACGGGAGGGGGACGAGAGACCCAGTACTTC
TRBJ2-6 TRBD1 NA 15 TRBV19 CASSMGQTGANVLTF TGTGCCAGTAGTATGGGACAGACTGGGGCCAACGTCCTGACTTTC
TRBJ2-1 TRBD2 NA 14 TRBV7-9 CASVGLEIHNEQFF TGTGCCAGCGTCGGACTAGAGATTCACAATGAGCAGTTCTTC
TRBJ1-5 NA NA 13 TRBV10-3 CAISPGRRQPQHF TGTGCCATCAGCCCAGGGAGGCGTCAGCCCCAGCATTTT